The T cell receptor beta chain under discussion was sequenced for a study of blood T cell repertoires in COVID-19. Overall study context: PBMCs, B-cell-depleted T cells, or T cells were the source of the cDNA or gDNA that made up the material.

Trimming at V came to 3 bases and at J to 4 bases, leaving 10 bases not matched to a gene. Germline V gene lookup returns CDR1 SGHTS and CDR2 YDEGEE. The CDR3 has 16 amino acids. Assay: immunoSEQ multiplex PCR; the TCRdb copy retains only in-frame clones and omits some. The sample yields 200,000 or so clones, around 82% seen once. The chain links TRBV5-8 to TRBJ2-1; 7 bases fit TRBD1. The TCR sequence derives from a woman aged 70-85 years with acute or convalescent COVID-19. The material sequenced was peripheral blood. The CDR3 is CASSSEVGQLYNEQFF. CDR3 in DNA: TGTGCCAGCAGCTCCGAAGTGGGACAGCTATACAATGAGCAGTTCTTC.